A single sample is the source of the 10 T cell receptor beta chains below, sequenced in a study of Graves' ophthalmopathy and Graves' hyperthyroidism. Beta-chain TCR CDR3 regions were amplified from RNA transcripts. First-round RT-PCR relied on HTBI primers, and a second-round multiplex PCR came next. TCRdb reprocessed the multiplex PCR reads with MiXCR, giving one entry per CDR3 protein. This table holds around 1.1 million distinct CDR3 sequences, 35% to 40% found once. Material for sequencing was peripheral blood or thyroid tissue (not recorded which). The receptors derive from an adult man with Graves' hyperthyroidism.

In this sample, this clonotype turned up many times. J is TRBJ2-6 and V is TRBV24-1; D gene unclear. CDR3 size: 15 residues. Trimming shortened V by 5 bases and J by 0 bases, and 7 bases separated the two germline ends. The V gene's germline CDR1 is KGHDR and CDR2 SFDVKD. CDR3 in DNA: TGTGCCACCAGTGCGGGCCGCTCTGGGGCCAACGTCCTGACTTTC. It yields the protein CATSAGRSGANVLTF.

This clonotype has ten or more counts. The chain links TRBV6-5 to TRBJ1-6, with D perhaps matching TRBD1 (6 bases). The germline CDR1 and CDR2 sequences are MNHEY and SVGAGI. Trimming removed 4 bases from V and 4 bases from J, with 8 bases in between. The CDR3 loop spans 14 amino acids. CDR3 bases: TGTGCCAGCAGTTCGGGGGCTTATAATTCACCCCTCCACTTT. It encodes CASSSGAYNSPLHF.

The V call is TRBV28, the J call TRBJ2-5; possibly TRBD2 for D (7 bases). Per germline, CDR1 MDHEN and CDR2 SYDVKM. The CDR3 contains 15 residues. The germline V and J ends were trimmed by 5 bases and 5 bases, with 18 bases remaining between them. CDR3 in DNA: TGTGCCAGCAGTGCCTCCGGGGGGCTGGTGGAGACCCAGTACTTC. As protein: CASSASGGLVETQYF.

J is TRBJ1-6 and V is TRBV7-9; 10 bases map to TRBD1. V shed 5 bases and J 11 bases; nucleotides not matched to a gene: 6. Germline V CDR1 and CDR2: SEHNR, FQNEAQ (reference sequence). The CDR3 runs to 14 residues. CDR3 residues: CASSLLGQGAPLHF. CDR3 sequence (DNA): TGTGCCAGCAGCCTCCTCGGACAGGGGGCACCCCTCCACTTT.

This clonotype was detected a few times. This chain connects TRBV27 to TRBJ1-2; possibly TRBD1 for D (6 bases). With 6 bases removed from V and 5 bases from J, the gap between germline ends came to 13 bases. The CDR3 has 13 amino acids. CDR1 is MNHEY, CDR2 SMNVEV, per germline (reference sequence). The CDR3 nucleotides are TGTGCCAGCAGCTCCACCGGACAGTATGGCTACACCTTC. Its protein is CASSSTGQYGYTF.

This clonotype was counted many times. One junction end disagrees with the germline gene, perhaps due to a read error. The genes are TRBV10-3 and TRBJ2-5; TRBD1 agrees at 10 bases. This CDR3 is 15 amino acids long. Germline CDR1 ENHRY, CDR2 SYGVKD. DNA for the CDR3: TGTGCCAGCAGTGCTGACAGGGGGCGCGGGGAGACCCAGTACTTC. Its translation is CASSADRGRGETQYF.

The chain recombines TRBV28 with TRBJ1-2; D is unresolved. Germline V CDR1 and CDR2: MDHEN, SYDVKM. V lost 3 bases and J 4 bases, leaving 15 bases between the germline ends. The CDR3 has 15 amino acids. The CDR3 DNA reads TGTGCCAGCAGTTTGGATTGGGGTGGGTCCTATGGCTACACCTTC. Protein sequence: CASSLDWGGSYGYTF.

This clonotype came up once. CDR3 in amino acids: CASSGWRTYGYTF. The DNA of the CDR3 is TGTGCCAGCAGTGGATGGCGGACCTATGGCTACACCTTC. The genes are TRBV2 and TRBJ1-2; D unresolved. Germline V gives CDR1 SNHLY, CDR2 FYNNEI. Trimming removed 4 bases from V and 4 bases from J, with 10 bases in between. The CDR3 consists of 13 residues.

This clonotype was seen once. The chain employs TRBV30 and TRBJ2-2, with 7 bases identical to TRBD1. The trim removed 5 bases at V and 4 bases at J, leaving 10 bases unmatched. From germline, CDR1 is GTSNPN and CDR2 SVGIG (reference sequence). The CDR3 is made up of 15 amino acids. The CDR3 sequence is CAWEYRGRGTGELFF. The CDR3 DNA is TGTGCCTGGGAATACAGGGGTAGAGGCACCGGGGAGCTGTTTTTT. Based on the CDR3 plus reference TRBV30 and TRBJ2-2, the full variable domain is SQTIHQWPATLVQPVGSPLSLECTVEGTSNPNLYWYRQAAGRGLQLLFYSVGIGQISSEVPQNLSASRPQDRQFILSSKKLLLSDSGFYLCAWEYRGRGTGELFFGEGSRLTVL.

This chain links TRBV10-3 with TRBJ2-5; 12 nucleotides line up with TRBD1. Germline loops: CDR1 ENHRY, CDR2 SYGVKD. The junction had 5 bases not matched to a gene; V was cut back by 4 bases and J by 5 bases. The length of the CDR3 is 15 residues. The CDR3 region has the DNA TGTGCCATCAGTGGAGGGACAGGGGGCGTTGAGACCCAGTACTTC. This translates into CAISGGTGGVETQYF.